A selection of T cell receptor beta chains follows, all from one sample in a study of glioma-infiltrating T cells. Each CDR3 protein is one row after TCRdb ran MiXCR on the multiplex PCR reads. The sample contains approximately 100,000 distinct CDR3 sequences, 25% to 30% of which appear only once. Sample: glioma tissue, nonneoplastic brain tissue, or PBMCs (not recorded which). The receptors here all came from a human donor with low-grade glioma or glioblastoma, undergoing nonglioma brain surgery, or in good health (not recorded which). CDR3s include the opening cysteine and the closing phenylalanine or tryptophan. D genes are given only for firm matches. Clone size is shown for a subset of rows, as once, few, many or a class of expanded clone.

>TRBV10-3|TRBJ2-3|many|NA
TGTACCATCAGCAAGACATATACAGATACGCAGTATTTT
CTISKTYTDTQYF
>TRBV27|TRBJ1-2|many|NA
TGTGCCAGCAGTTTTCGGGAGGGAAGCGTCCATGGCTACACCTTC
CASSFREGSVHGYTF
>TRBV4-3|TRBJ2-7|many|TRBD2
TGCGCCAGCAGCCAAGGGACTAGCGGCTTTTACGAGCAGTACTTC
CASSQGTSGFYEQYF
>TRBV7-6|TRBJ2-7|many|NA
TGTGCCAGCAGCTTAGGCAGGGGAAGGGCCGAGCAGTACTTC
CASSLGRGRAEQYF
>TRBV19|TRBJ2-3|few|TRBD1
TGTGCCACCCTGCGCGGACAGGGCTTAGGTACGCAGTATTTT
CATLRGQGLGTQYF
>TRBV20-1|TRBJ2-7|NA|NA
TGCAGTGCGCCCAACTGGGGAATGAGGGGTGCCTACGAGCAGTACTTC
CSAPNWGMRGAYEQYF
>TRBV18|TRBJ2-5|NA|NA
TGTGCCAGCTCCCAGAGGCAGGGAGGAGAGACCCGGTACTTC
CASSQRQGGETRYF
>TRBV7-2|TRBJ1-1|many|NA
TGTGCCAGCAGCCCCAGATTAACTGAAGCTTTCTTT
CASSPRLTEAFF
>TRBV14|TRBJ2-1|many|NA
TGTGCCAGCAGCCAAGAATTCGGGTCAGGGGAGGATGAGCAGTTCTTC
CASSQEFGSGEDEQFF
>TRBV7-9|TRBJ1-5|NA|TRBD1
TGTGCCAGCAGCTTAGCCGGACAGGCCGCCCGATCGCACAATCAGCCCCAGCATTTT
CASSLAGQAARSHNQPQHF
>TRBV15|TRBJ2-1|many|TRBD2
TGTGCCACCAGCAGAAGACTAGCGGGAGTTGAGCAGTTCTTC
CATSRRLAGVEQFF
>TRBV2|TRBJ2-1|NA|TRBD2
TGTGCCAGCAGCCTAGCGGGGATCTACAATGAGCAGTTCTTC
CASSLAGIYNEQFF
>TRBV2|TRBJ2-7|NA|NA
TGTGCCAGCACTGTTCCCAGGGACGCCGGGCAGTACTTC
CASTVPRDAGQYF
>TRBV27|TRBJ1-1|once|TRBD1
TGTGTTAGCAGTTTATTCTCAGGGGGCACTGAAGCTTTCTTT
CVSSLFSGGTEAFF
>TRBV7-2|TRBJ1-5|many|TRBD1
TGTGCCAGCAGCCCAGGGGGCAGGCAGCCCCAGCATTTT
CASSPGGRQPQHF
>TRBV11-1|TRBJ1-1|many|NA
TGTGCCAGCAGCTTAGAAGGGCTCGGGAACACTGAAGCTTTCTTT
CASSLEGLGNTEAFF
>TRBV6-5|TRBJ2-7|NA|TRBD1
TGTGCCAGCACCGCGACAGGGGTCTCCTACGAGCAGTACTTC
CASTATGVSYEQYF
>TRBV15|TRBJ2-7|many|NA
TGTGCCACCAGCAGTACCGGACAGTCGTACGAGCAGTACTTC
CATSSTGQSYEQYF
>TRBV3-1|TRBJ1-2|many|NA
TGTGCCAGCAGCCAAATTGGGGGAATTGGACTGAAGTATGGCTACACCTTC
CASSQIGGIGLKYGYTF
>TRBV10-3|TRBJ2-7|few|TRBD2
TGTGCCATCAGTGGCCCGGGAGGCCCTAGGACCTACGAGCAGTACTTC
CAISGPGGPRTYEQYF
>TRBV7-7|TRBJ2-1|many|NA
TGTGCTAGCAGCCTGAGCCTGATAGCCGAGGATGAGCAGTTCTTC
CASSLSLIAEDEQFF
>TRBV10-3|TRBJ1-6|many|NA
TGTGCCATCGGTGAACGGGGTAATTCACCCCTCCACTTT
CAIGERGNSPLHF
>TRBV2|TRBJ1-1|many|TRBD1
TGTGCCGACAGGGATCGAGCCACTGAAGCTTTCTTT
CADRDRATEAFF
>TRBV20-1|TRBJ1-1|many|TRBD1
TGCAGTGCTAGAGGAGGGACAGTGGATGAAGCTTTCTTT
CSARGGTVDEAFF
>TRBV2|TRBJ2-7|many|TRBD1
TGTGCCAGGTCCGGGACAGGCTCCTACGAGCAGTACTTC
CARSGTGSYEQYF
>TRBV7-2|TRBJ2-1|NA|TRBD2
TGTGCCAGCAGTTCGAGCGGGGTTAGCTCCTATGAGCAGTTCTTC
CASSSSGVSSYEQFF
>TRBV6-1|TRBJ2-3|many|TRBD2
TGTGCCACACAAAGCGGGACTAGCACAGATACGCAGTATTTT
CATQSGTSTDTQYF
>TRBV3-1|TRBJ2-1|NA|NA
TGTGCCAGCAGCCAAGTCCTAGCGAGTTACAATGAGCAGTTCTTC
CASSQVLASYNEQFF
>TRBV18|TRBJ2-2|many|TRBD1
TGTGCCAGCTCACCTACCGGGACAGAACGAACCGCGGAGCTGTTTTTT
CASSPTGTERTAELFF
>TRBV20-1|TRBJ1-2|many|TRBD1
TGCAGTGCCGGACAGGGGGGAGGCTACACCTTC
CSAGQGGGYTF
>TRBV19|TRBJ1-1|NA|NA
TGTGCCAGTAGGAAAGGCATGATGGACGCTGAAGCTTTCTTT
CASRKGMMDAEAFF
>TRBV28|TRBJ1-2|NA|TRBD1
TGTGCCAGCAGTGTGGACAGGGCGGGCTACACCTTC
CASSVDRAGYTF
>TRBV4-3|TRBJ1-1|many|TRBD1
TGCGCCAGCAGCCTCTTCACAGGGGGCTATGCTTTCTTT
CASSLFTGGYAFF
>TRBV5-1|TRBJ2-6|NA|NA
TGCGCCACTACCGACGGAGCCTCTGGGGCCAACGTCCTGACTTTC
CATTDGASGANVLTF
>TRBV29-1|TRBJ1-6|many|NA
TGCAGCATCAGACAGAATTATAATTCACCCCTCCACTTT
CSIRQNYNSPLHF
>TRBV20-1|TRBJ2-5|many|NA
TGCAGTGCTAGAGATCCACCCCCGGCAGAGACCCAGTACTTC
CSARDPPPAETQYF
>TRBV29-1|TRBJ2-1|few|NA
TGCAGCGTTGGAGGAGGCCTCGAATACAATGAGCAGTTCTTC
CSVGGGLEYNEQFF
>TRBV20-1|TRBJ2-1|NA|TRBD1
TGCAGTGCCGGACAGGGGATCAATGAGCAGTTCTTC
CSAGQGINEQFF
>TRBV18|TRBJ2-1|NA|NA
TGTGCCAGCTCACCGTACGGGGTGGCCCTTTCCTACAATGAGCAGTTCTTC
CASSPYGVALSYNEQFF
>TRBV18|TRBJ1-4|many|NA
TGTGCCAGCTCACCACCGACGGTTAATGAAAAACTGTTTTTT
CASSPPTVNEKLFF
>TRBV29-1|TRBJ2-5|NA|NA
TGCAGCGCCTTCGACTCTGCAGAGACCCAGTACTTC
CSAFDSAETQYF
>TRBV19|TRBJ1-5|many|TRBD1
TGTGCCAGTAGTTCCGGGACAGGGGGCAATAGCAATCAGCCCCAGCATTTT
CASSSGTGGNSNQPQHF
>TRBV20-1|TRBJ2-7|many|TRBD2
TGCAGTGCTGCCATTACTAGCGGGAGCGCCTACGAGCAGTACTTC
CSAAITSGSAYEQYF
>TRBV6-1|TRBJ1-1|many|NA
TGTGCCAGCAGTACGAATCTGAACACTGAAGCTTTCTTT
CASSTNLNTEAFF
>TRBV20-1|TRBJ1-1|many|NA
TGCAGTGCTAGTCGGGGGGCCACTGAAGCTTTCTTT
CSASRGATEAFF
>TRBV6-1|TRBJ2-5|once|NA
TGTGCCAGCGCGGCCAGGGGGACCCAGTACTTC
CASAARGTQYF
>TRBV19|TRBJ2-3|many|NA
TGTGCCAGTAGTATAGATCCCTCCACAGATACGCAGTATTTT
CASSIDPSTDTQYF
>TRBV30|TRBJ1-1|few|NA
TGTGCCTGGAAGGCGGGGGAAGCCAAGAGAGCTTTCTTT
CAWKAGEAKRAFF